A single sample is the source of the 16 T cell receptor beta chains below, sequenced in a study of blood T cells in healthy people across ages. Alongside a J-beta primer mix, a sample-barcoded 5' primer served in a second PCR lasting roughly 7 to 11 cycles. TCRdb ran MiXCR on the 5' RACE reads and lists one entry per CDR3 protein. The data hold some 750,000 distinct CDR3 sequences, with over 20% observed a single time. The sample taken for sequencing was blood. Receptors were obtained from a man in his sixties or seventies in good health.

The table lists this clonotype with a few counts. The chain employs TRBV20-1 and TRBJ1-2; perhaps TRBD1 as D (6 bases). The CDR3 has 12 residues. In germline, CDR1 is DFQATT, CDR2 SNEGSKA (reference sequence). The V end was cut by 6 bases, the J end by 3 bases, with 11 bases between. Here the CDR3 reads CSARTVDYGYTF. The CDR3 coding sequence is TGCAGTGCGAGGACAGTTGACTATGGCTACACCTTC.

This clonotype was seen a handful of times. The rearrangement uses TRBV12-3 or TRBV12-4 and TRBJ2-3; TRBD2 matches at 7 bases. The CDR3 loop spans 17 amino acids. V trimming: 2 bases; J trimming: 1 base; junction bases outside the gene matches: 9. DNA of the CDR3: TGTGCCAGCAGTTTAAAGACTAGCCAAGGAGGCACAGATACGCAGTATTTT. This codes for CASSLKTSQGGTDTQYF.

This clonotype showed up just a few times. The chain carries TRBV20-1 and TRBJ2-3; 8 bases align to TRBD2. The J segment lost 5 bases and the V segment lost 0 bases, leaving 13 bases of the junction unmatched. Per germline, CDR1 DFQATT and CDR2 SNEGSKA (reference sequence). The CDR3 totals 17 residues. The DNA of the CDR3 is TGCAGTGCTAGAGATTGGGTTAGCGGGAACATGGTAGATACGCAGTATTTT. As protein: CSARDWVSGNMVDTQYF.

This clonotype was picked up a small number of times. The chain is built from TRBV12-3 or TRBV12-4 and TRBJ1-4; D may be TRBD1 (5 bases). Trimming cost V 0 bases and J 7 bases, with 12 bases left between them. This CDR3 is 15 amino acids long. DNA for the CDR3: TGTGCCAGCAGTTTAGCCGGGACGAAGGGTGAAAAACTGTTTTTT. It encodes CASSLAGTKGEKLFF.

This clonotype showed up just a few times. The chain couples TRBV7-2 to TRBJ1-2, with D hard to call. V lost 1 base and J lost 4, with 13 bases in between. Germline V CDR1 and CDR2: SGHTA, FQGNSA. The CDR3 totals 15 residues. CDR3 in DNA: TGTGCCAGCAGCTTAGATGCTACAGCTCCCTATGGCTACACCTTC. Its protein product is CASSLDATAPYGYTF.

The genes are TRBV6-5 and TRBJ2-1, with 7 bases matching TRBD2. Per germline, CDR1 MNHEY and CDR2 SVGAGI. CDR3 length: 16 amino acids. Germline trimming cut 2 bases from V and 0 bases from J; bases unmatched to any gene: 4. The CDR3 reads CASSYGGSGSYNEQFF. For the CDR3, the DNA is TGTGCCAGCAGTTACGGCGGGAGCGGCTCCTACAATGAGCAGTTCTTC.

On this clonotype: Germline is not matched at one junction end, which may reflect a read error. The CDR3 sequence: CSVLGGSSYEQYF. Here the CDR3 DNA reads TGCAGTGTGTTGGGGGGGAGCTCCTACGAGCAGTACTTT. The V gene is TRBV20-1, the J gene TRBJ2-7, with TRBD2 matching over 7 bases. The V gene's germline CDR1 is DFQATT and CDR2 SNEGSKA (reference sequence). The CDR3 is 13 amino acids.

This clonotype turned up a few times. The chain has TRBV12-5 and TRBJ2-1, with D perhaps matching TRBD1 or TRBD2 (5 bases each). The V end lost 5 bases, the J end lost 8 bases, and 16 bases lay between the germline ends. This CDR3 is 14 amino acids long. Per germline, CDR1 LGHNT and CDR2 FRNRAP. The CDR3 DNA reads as TGTGCTAGTGGTGATGTAGCGCTGGGGGATGAGCAGTTCTTC. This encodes CASGDVALGDEQFF.

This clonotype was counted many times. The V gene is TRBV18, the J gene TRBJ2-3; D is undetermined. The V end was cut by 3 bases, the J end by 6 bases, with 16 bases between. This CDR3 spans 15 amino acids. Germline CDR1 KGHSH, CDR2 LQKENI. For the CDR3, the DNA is TGTGCCAGCTCACCCCTCAGAGGCACAGAGGATACGCAGTATTTT. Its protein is CASSPLRGTEDTQYF.

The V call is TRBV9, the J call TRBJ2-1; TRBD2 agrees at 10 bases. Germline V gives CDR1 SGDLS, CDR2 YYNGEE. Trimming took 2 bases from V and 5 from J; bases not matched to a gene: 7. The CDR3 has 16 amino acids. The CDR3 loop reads CASSVSLAGVDNEQFF. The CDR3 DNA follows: TGTGCCAGCAGCGTTTCGCTAGCGGGGGTGGACAATGAGCAGTTCTTC.

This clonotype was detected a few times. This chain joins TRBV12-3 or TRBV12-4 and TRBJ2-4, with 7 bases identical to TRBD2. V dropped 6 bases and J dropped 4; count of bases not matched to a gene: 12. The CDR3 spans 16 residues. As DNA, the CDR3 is TGTGCCAGCAGGCCTACTAGCGCTCCGGGGAAAAACATTCAGTACTTC. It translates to CASRPTSAPGKNIQYF.

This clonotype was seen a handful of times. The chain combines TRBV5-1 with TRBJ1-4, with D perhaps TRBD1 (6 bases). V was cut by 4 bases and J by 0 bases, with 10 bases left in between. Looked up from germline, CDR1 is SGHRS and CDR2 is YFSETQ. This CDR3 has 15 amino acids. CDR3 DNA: TGCGCCAGCAGCGCACAGGGAGCAACTAATGAAAAACTGTTTTTT. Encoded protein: CASSAQGATNEKLFF.

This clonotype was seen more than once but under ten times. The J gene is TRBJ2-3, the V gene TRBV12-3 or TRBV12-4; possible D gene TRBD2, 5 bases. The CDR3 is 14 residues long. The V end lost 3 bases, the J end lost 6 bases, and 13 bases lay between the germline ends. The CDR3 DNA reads TGTGCCAGCAGTTTCCGGGAAAGAGGGGATACGCAGTATTTT. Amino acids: CASSFRERGDTQYF.

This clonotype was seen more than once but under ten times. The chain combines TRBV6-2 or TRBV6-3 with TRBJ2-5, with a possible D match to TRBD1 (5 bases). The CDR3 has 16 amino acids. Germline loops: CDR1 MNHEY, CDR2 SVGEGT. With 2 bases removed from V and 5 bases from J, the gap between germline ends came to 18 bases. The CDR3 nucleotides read TGTGCCAGCAGTTACGGGAAAGGACACGGTCAGGAGACCCAGTACTTC. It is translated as CASSYGKGHGQETQYF.

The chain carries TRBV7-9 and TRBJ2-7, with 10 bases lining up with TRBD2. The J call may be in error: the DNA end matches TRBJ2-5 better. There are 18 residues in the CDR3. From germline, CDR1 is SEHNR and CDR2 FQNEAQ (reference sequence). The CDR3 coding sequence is TGTGCCAGCAGCCCACGCGGACTAGCGGCGTCTCGTGATGGGACCCAGTACTTC. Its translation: CASSPRGLAASRDGTQYF.

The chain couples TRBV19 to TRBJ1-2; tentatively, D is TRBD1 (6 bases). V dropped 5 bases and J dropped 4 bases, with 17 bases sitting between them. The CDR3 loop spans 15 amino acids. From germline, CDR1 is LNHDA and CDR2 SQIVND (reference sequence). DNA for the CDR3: TGTGCCAGTAGTCTACAGGGAGGTTCCGGCTATGGCTACACCTTC. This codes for CASSLQGGSGYGYTF. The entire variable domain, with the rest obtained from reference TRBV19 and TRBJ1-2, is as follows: DGGITQSPKYLFRKEGQNVTLSCEQNLNHDAMYWYRQDPGQGLRLIYYSQIVNDFQKGDIAEGYSVSREKKESFPLTVTSAQKNPTAFYLCASSLQGGSGYGYTFGSGTRLTVV.